This is a list of T cell receptor beta chains from one sample in a study of response to subunit inactivated influenza vaccine. TCRdb called the RT-PCR reads again in MiXCR, with one record for every CDR3 protein. The sample shows about 180,000 distinct CDR3 sequences, approximately 9.2% of them seen only once. Sequences were derived from non-naive T cells sorted from PBMCs, sampled on the day of vaccination. The receptors derive from a man aged 50-59 years who received an inactivated influenza vaccine. CDR3s include the opening cysteine and the closing phenylalanine or tryptophan. A D gene is named only where the DNA matches it firmly. Some rows have no size entry. The others give once, few or many, or a class for an expanded clone.

j_gene,abundance,v_gene,d_gene,CDR3nt,CDR3aa
TRBJ1-3,-,TRBV25-1,-,TGTGCCAGCACTGCCGCTGGAAACACCATATATTTT,CASTAAGNTIYF
TRBJ2-1,few,TRBV14,TRBD1,TGTGCCAGCAGCCAAGGACAGGGGTGGTACAATGAGCAGTTCTTC,CASSQGQGWYNEQFF
TRBJ2-1,few,TRBV27,TRBD2,TGTGCCAGCAGTTCCCCCGGGAGGGCCCCTGAGCAGTTCTTC,CASSSPGRAPEQFF
TRBJ2-1,few,TRBV7-8,TRBD2,TGTGCCAGCAGCTCCCTAACGGGCGGGAGGTTGAATGAGCAGTTCTTC,CASSSLTGGRLNEQFF
TRBJ1-6,few,TRBV25-1,-,TGTGCCAGCAGTGTGGCAAGGGGTTCACCCCTCCACTTT,CASSVARGSPLHF
TRBJ1-1,few,TRBV10-3,-,TGTGCCATCAGTGAGTCGGCGGGGAACACTGAAGCTTTCTTT,CAISESAGNTEAFF
TRBJ2-3,-,TRBV5-1,-,TGCGCCACTGCGGGGGGACAGGGTACAGATACGCAGTATTTT,CATAGGQGTDTQYF
TRBJ1-1,-,TRBV5-1,-,TGCGCCAGCAGCTCCGCAACAGAGGCTGAAGCTTTCTTT,CASSSATEAEAFF
TRBJ2-5,-,TRBV28,-,TGTGCCAGCAGTCCGCTTACAGGTTTCCAAGAGACCCAGTACTTC,CASSPLTGFQETQYF
TRBJ2-2,-,TRBV18,-,TGTGCCAGCTCACCAAACAGGGCGGGCACCGGGGAGCTGTTTTTT,CASSPNRAGTGELFF
TRBJ2-3,few,TRBV6-1,TRBD2,TGTGCCAGCAGTCTGCGAGCGGGAGGGGATACGCAGTATTTT,CASSLRAGGDTQYF
TRBJ2-1,many,TRBV5-1,-,TGCGCCAGCAGCTTGGGCCTAGACTCCTACAATGAGCAGTTCTTC,CASSLGLDSYNEQFF
TRBJ1-3,few,TRBV7-9,-,TGTGCCAGCAGCTTAGCGCGGCGGAGTCGACGAAACACCATATATTTT,CASSLARRSRRNTIYF
TRBJ2-7,many,TRBV12-3/TRBV12-4,-,TGTGCCAGCAGTTTAGCGGCGGCAGCCTACGAGCAGTACTTC,CASSLAAAAYEQYF
TRBJ1-6,-,TRBV20-1,-,TGCAGTGCTATAAGAGGGTCGGGCGAGGATTCACCCCTCCACTTT,CSAIRGSGEDSPLHF
TRBJ2-5,-,TRBV5-1,-,TGCGCCAGCAGCTGGGACTTGCAAGAGACCCAGTACTTC,CASSWDLQETQYF
TRBJ2-3,many,TRBV6-5,-,TGTGCCAGCAGTTCGGACCCCGGCCCAGATACGCAGTATTTT,CASSSDPGPDTQYF
TRBJ2-5,-,TRBV5-5,TRBD2,TGTGCCAGTGGCAGGCTAGCGGGGCCCCAAGAGACCCAGTACTTC,CASGRLAGPQETQYF
TRBJ1-5,-,TRBV28,-,TGTGCCAGCAGTAGGGAGCGCAATCAGCCCCAGCCTTTT,CASSRERNQPQPF
TRBJ2-3,many,TRBV4-3,-,TGCGCCAGCAGCCAAGAATACCCGGGACACCAAACGGATACGCAGTATTTT,CASSQEYPGHQTDTQYF
TRBJ2-5,-,TRBV5-1,-,TGCGCCAGCAGCGCAGACAGTTTAGAGACCCAGTACTTC,CASSADSLETQYF
TRBJ2-2,many,TRBV20-1,-,TGCAGTGCTAGACGGGGGACAGCCGACACCGGGGAGCTGTTTTTT,CSARRGTADTGELFF
TRBJ1-6,many,TRBV4-1,-,TGCGCCAGCAGCCAAGACAGCTCCTATAATTCACCCCTCCACTTT,CASSQDSSYNSPLHF
TRBJ1-1,-,TRBV30,-,TGTGCGACTGGATCCCTCCCCAGTCAGGAAGCTTTCTTT,CATGSLPSQEAFF
TRBJ2-5,-,TRBV5-1,TRBD1,TGCGCCAGCAGCCCACAGGGGGGTAAAGAGACCCAGTACTTC,CASSPQGGKETQYF
TRBJ2-5,many,TRBV7-2,-,TGTGCCAGCAGCAACCGCAGGGGAGGGATGGAGACCCAGTACTTC,CASSNRRGGMETQYF
TRBJ2-5,many,TRBV28,TRBD1,TGTGCCAGCAGTTTAAGTTTCGGACAGGGCATCAAAGAGACCCAGTACTTC,CASSLSFGQGIKETQYF
TRBJ1-5,few,TRBV6-2/TRBV6-3,TRBD1,TGTGCCAGCACCGACCCCTCAGGGGGCGGTGGTCAGCCCCAGCATTTT,CASTDPSGGGGQPQHF
TRBJ2-3,-,TRBV20-1,TRBD2,TGCAGTGCACCCCGCCGCGGGGGGGCCCCGACAGATACGCAGTATTTT,CSAPRRGGAPTDTQYF
TRBJ1-2,many,TRBV11-1,TRBD1,TGTGCCAGCAGTTACGGGACAGACTATGGCTACACCTTC,CASSYGTDYGYTF
TRBJ2-7,many,TRBV7-9,-,TGTGCCAGCAGCTTCCACGACGTAAAGCAGTACTTC,CASSFHDVKQYF
TRBJ1-6,few,TRBV12-3/TRBV12-4,TRBD1,TGTGCCAGCAGTACCGGACAGGGGCAAGCCCTCCACTTT,CASSTGQGQALHF
TRBJ2-5,few,TRBV20-1,TRBD2,TGCAGTGCTAGAGATGGGACTAGCGGGGGAGAGACCCAGTACTTC,CSARDGTSGGETQYF
TRBJ2-1,few,TRBV15,TRBD2,TGTGCCACCCGAAGCTCACCCGGACTAGCGACTTACTCGTGGAATGAGCAGTTCTTC,CATRSSPGLATYSWNEQFF
TRBJ1-1,many,TRBV16,-,TGTGCCAGCAGCCAGTCCTCCACGGCTGAAGCTTTCTTT,CASSQSSTAEAFF
TRBJ2-7,-,TRBV18,TRBD2,TGTGCCAGCTCACCACCGGGACTGGGGGGGGAGGACGAGCAGTACTTC,CASSPPGLGGEDEQYF
TRBJ2-7,few,TRBV7-8,-,TGTGCCAGCAGCTTAGCGAACGGGGCCCACGAGCAGTACTTC,CASSLANGAHEQYF
TRBJ1-2,few,TRBV5-5,TRBD1,TGTGCCAGCAGCTCAAATCAGGGGGCTTATGGCTACACCTTC,CASSSNQGAYGYTF
TRBJ2-6,many,TRBV7-2,-,TGTGCCAGCAGCTTAGACAGCTCTGGGGCCAACGTCCTGACTTTC,CASSLDSSGANVLTF
TRBJ1-5,-,TRBV10-1,TRBD1,TGCGCCAGCAGCGGCTACAGGGGGGATAGCAATCAGCCCCAGCATTTT,CASSGYRGDSNQPQHF
TRBJ2-3,-,TRBV11-3,-,TGTGCCAGCAGCGGGAGGCTTACAGATACGCAGTATTTT,CASSGRLTDTQYF
TRBJ2-2,few,TRBV29-1,-,TGCAGCGTTTCCCTCAATGTAGGGACCGGGGAGCTGTTTTTT,CSVSLNVGTGELFF
TRBJ2-1,-,TRBV12-3/TRBV12-4,-,TGTGCCAGCAGTTTAGAGCCGGGGTACAATGAGCAGTTCTTC,CASSLEPGYNEQFF
TRBJ2-5,medium-sized,TRBV20-1,-,TGCAGTGCTAGAGTTGTGGGAGGAGGTGAGACCCAGTACTTC,CSARVVGGGETQYF
TRBJ2-7,-,TRBV2,TRBD2,TGTGCCAGCAGTGATCTCCTGGGGGGGAGCTACGAGCAGTACTTC,CASSDLLGGSYEQYF